This entry describes one T cell receptor (beta chain). These data are taken from a study of blood T cell repertoires in COVID-19. Study information: Collection of acute and convalescent COVID-19 samples took place in the United States, Italy and Spain. T cells, B-cell-depleted T cells, or PBMCs provided the cDNA or gDNA that served as material.

In the original analysis: Estimation of nucleated cell counts was performed using reference gene primer amplification. TCRdb's table, derived via immunoSEQ multiplex PCR, lists solely in-frame clones and lacks some. V and J calls and clone size are copied from that table; D and trimming were computed from the DNA. The sample records more than 200,000 clones, 80% to 90% being singletons. V dropped 1 base and J dropped 2 bases, with 13 bases sitting between them. Germline V gene sequence: CDR1 SGHDT, CDR2 YYEEEE. This CDR3 spans 15 amino acids. The sequenced material came from peripheral blood. The sequence was obtained from a man aged 60-69 years with acute or convalescent COVID-19. The V gene is TRBV5-6, the J gene TRBJ2-7; weak D call: TRBD1 (5 bases). The chain's CDR3 is CASSLTPGAAYEQYF. CDR3 in DNA: TGTGCCAGCAGCTTGACTCCTGGGGCGGCCTACGAGCAGTACTTC. Looking up the rest from reference TRBV5-6 and TRBJ2-7 gives the full variable domain: DAGVTQSPTHLIKTRGQQVTLRCSPKSGHDTVSWYQQALGQGPQFIFQYYEEEERQRGNFPDRFSGHQFPNYSSELNVNALLLGDSALYLCASSLTPGAAYEQYFGPGTRLTVT.